Following are 27 T cell receptor beta chains from one sample sequenced in a study of metastatic and nonmetastatic thyroid tumors (dated by TCRdb to 2019 to 2021). No patient had received any treatment before thyroid surgery. Libraries were constructed by PCR. Sequencer: Illumina HiSeq 4000. The raw public data were reprocessed by TCRdb itself: fastp quality trimming at Q25, MiXCR clonotype calling, in-frame beta chains only. The sample includes under 35,000 clones, with approximately 25% observed a single time. Over 8.5% of the sample belongs to the ten largest clones. The specimen sequenced was blood. The source is a female donor with papillary thyroid cancer or a benign thyroid nodule (not recorded which). Some clones in this sample may be carry-over from other donors' samples.

The V call is TRBV4-1, the J call TRBJ2-2; a possible D gene is TRBD2 (6 bases). This CDR3 contains 19 residues. Germline CDR1 is MGHRA and CDR2 is YSYEKL. V shed 1 base and J shed 5 bases, with 23 bases lying between them. CDR3 nucleotide sequence: TGCGCCAGCAGCCAAGTAAATAAGACTCCGGGAGACAAAACCGGGGAGCTGTTTTTT. Translated: CASSQVNKTPGDKTGELFF.

By sample fraction, this clone is medium-sized. The V gene is TRBV6-1, the J gene TRBJ2-7, with D unresolved. CDR1 and CDR2 (germline): MNHNS, SASEGT. Trimming pared 2 bases from V and 6 bases from J, leaving 11 bases between. This CDR3 has 13 residues. CDR3 DNA: TGTGCCAGCAGTGAACTTTGGCGTGTCGAGCAGTACTTC. This codes for CASSELWRVEQYF.

This clone was counted ten times or more. V is TRBV7-3 and J is TRBJ1-6, with no clear D. The CDR3 totals 14 residues. Between the trimmed V and J ends, which lost 0 bases and 8 bases, there was a span of 8 bases. Per the germline V gene, CDR1 is SGHTA and CDR2 is FQGTGA. DNA of the CDR3: TGTGCCAGCAGCTTAACAGGGCTGGATTCACCCCTCCACTTT. Translation gives CASSLTGLDSPLHF.

This chain uses TRBV5-6 with TRBJ2-1; D uncertain. Trimming took off 1 base at V and 1 base at J, with 18 bases between the two ends. This CDR3 is 18 amino acids long. The V gene's germline CDR1 is SGHDT and CDR2 YYEEEE. CDR3 amino acids: CASSLFGPRPGSYNEQFF. The CDR3 DNA reads as TGTGCCAGCAGCTTGTTTGGCCCTAGACCCGGATCCTACAATGAGCAGTTCTTC.

Details on this clone: A read error may produce the germline difference seen at one junction end. J is TRBJ2-1 and V is TRBV27; TRBD1 aligns across 8 bases. CDR3 size: 15 residues. Germline CDR1 is MNHEY and CDR2 is SMNVEV (reference sequence). CDR3 sequence: CASQFLDRENNEQSF. The CDR3 DNA sequence: TGTGCCAGCCAATTTTTGGACAGGGAGAACAATGAGCAGTCCTTC.

This clone was detected only a few times. Being one base from a much bigger clone, this may be a read error. This CDR3 is also generated by other DNA sequences in the sample. CDR3 loop: CASSTAHQVGVKNIQYF. In DNA, the CDR3 is TGTGCCAGCTCAACTGCTCACCAGGTCGGAGTCAAGAACATTCAGTACTTC. This chain links TRBV18 with TRBJ2-4; D is unresolved. V was cut by 5 bases and J by 7 bases, with 24 bases left in between. The length of the CDR3 is 17 residues. Germline CDR1 is KGHSH and CDR2 is LQKENI.

There are many counts of this clone. The CDR3 DNA sequence: TGTGCCACCAGTGACCGGACCGTCCGGGACGAGCAGTACTTC. Translation gives CATSDRTVRDEQYF. The chain joins TRBV24-1 to TRBJ2-7; no firm D call. CDR3 size: 14 residues. Trimming pared 4 bases from V and 5 bases from J, leaving 14 bases between. Germline assignment: CDR1 KGHDR and CDR2 SFDVKD.

This clone was seen a few times. In DNA, the CDR3 is TGTGCCAGCAGTGACTCCCCCGGGGAGAATGAAAAACTGTTTTTT. Encoded protein: CASSDSPGENEKLFF. This chain uses TRBV6-4 with TRBJ1-4; D remains unclear. Germline assignment: CDR1 MRHNA and CDR2 SNTAGT. The CDR3 extends over 15 amino acids. V was cut by 0 bases and J by 5 bases, with 10 bases left in between.

There are many counts of this clone. The chain is built from TRBV19 and TRBJ1-2; D call uncertain. V was clipped by 8 bases and J by 5 bases, with 9 bases between them. The CDR3 is 11 residues long. Per the germline V gene, CDR1 is LNHDA and CDR2 is SQIVND (reference sequence). The CDR3 is CASWTAYGYTF. CDR3 DNA: TGTGCCAGTTGGACGGCTTATGGCTACACCTTC.

V is TRBV20-1 and J is TRBJ2-3, with 14 positions matching TRBD2. V lost 3 bases, J lost 6 bases, and 8 bases stayed unmatched. Germline assignment: CDR1 DFQATT and CDR2 SNEGSKA (reference sequence). The CDR3 has 16 residues. The CDR3 here is CSASFGLAGGSDTQYF. In nucleotides, the CDR3 is TGCAGTGCTAGCTTCGGACTAGCGGGAGGTTCTGATACGCAGTATTTT.

The chain is built from TRBV6-4 and TRBJ2-3, with D uncertain. Germline CDR1 is MRHNA and CDR2 is SNTAGT. The CDR3 covers 13 residues. V was trimmed by 2 bases and J by 3 bases, leaving 6 bases between them. CDR3 residues: CASSDRVTDTQYF. CDR3 coding DNA: TGTGCCAGCAGTGACCGAGTTACAGATACGCAGTATTTT.

The chain carries TRBV12-3 or TRBV12-4 and TRBJ2-7; D is undetermined. The CDR3 spans 11 residues. V lost 8 bases and J lost 6, with 11 bases in between. Here the CDR3 reads CASRYRSEQYF. DNA of the CDR3: TGTGCCAGCCGGTATCGATCCGAGCAGTACTTC.

This clone showed up many times. CDR3 residues: CASSGPELGQNPSGSSYEQYF. The CDR3 nucleotides read TGTGCCAGCAGTGGACCGGAACTTGGACAGAATCCTAGCGGGAGCTCCTACGAGCAGTACTTC. The gene calls are TRBV2 and TRBJ2-7, with 10 bases matching TRBD2. The CDR3 length is 21 residues. Germline V gives CDR1 SNHLY, CDR2 FYNNEI. V lost 4 bases to trimming and J lost 0 bases; unmatched junction nucleotides: 21.

Concerning this clone itself: With a much larger clone just one base away, this may be a read error. The chain is built from TRBV5-4 and TRBJ2-5; TRBD2 might be the D (5 bases). Trimming took 4 bases from V and 5 from J, leaving 15 bases between them. The CDR3 spans 14 residues. Germline assignment: CDR1 SGHNT and CDR2 YYREEE (reference sequence). CDR3 DNA: TGTGCCAGCAGCACCGGGATCCGGTGGGAGACCCAGTACTTC. Protein product: CASSTGIRWETQYF.

This clone is judged medium-sized. The chain is built from TRBV28 and TRBJ2-7, with TRBD2 matching 9 bases. This CDR3 has 15 residues. CDR1 is MDHEN, CDR2 SYDVKM, per germline. V dropped 4 bases and J dropped 1; count of bases not matched to a gene: 5. In DNA, the CDR3 is TGTGCCAGCAGTTCGTTAGCGGGGGCTTCCTACGAGCAGTACTTC. Protein sequence: CASSSLAGASYEQYF.

This clone was seen repeatedly, ten times or more. Other DNA sequences in the same sample also yield this CDR3. CDR3 residues: CATGQGAYNEQFF. CDR3 in DNA: TGTGCCACCGGACAGGGGGCCTACAATGAGCAGTTCTTC. The chain couples TRBV19 to TRBJ2-1, with 10 nucleotides matching TRBD1. The germline CDR1 and CDR2 sequences are LNHDA and SQIVND (reference sequence). V gave up 10 bases and J gave up 2 bases; unmatched junction bases: 2. The CDR3 has 13 residues.

This clone was counted ten times or more. The genes are TRBV9 and TRBJ2-2, with D unclear. V was cut by 4 bases and J by 1 base, with 5 bases left in between. In germline, CDR1 is SGDLS, CDR2 YYNGEE. This CDR3 region has 13 residues. This CDR3 is CASSPRNTGELFF. CDR3 in DNA: TGTGCCAGCAGCCCGCGGAACACCGGGGAGCTGTTTTTT.

By share of the sample, this clone is medium-sized. The chain uses TRBV5-1 and TRBJ2-1, with D tentatively TRBD2 (5 bases). Germline loops: CDR1 SGHRS, CDR2 YFSETQ. The CDR3 length is 15 residues. V was trimmed by 1 base and J by 2 bases, leaving 10 bases between them. The CDR3 loop is CASSLPEATYNEQFF. The DNA for the CDR3 is TGCGCCAGCAGCTTGCCGGAGGCCACCTACAATGAGCAGTTCTTC.

Concerning this clone: An end of the junction differs from the germline gene, which may be a read error. This sequence joins TRBV6-1 and TRBJ2-3; 7 bases map to TRBD1. The CDR3 has 14 amino acids. Germline CDR1 is MNHNS and CDR2 is SASEGT. CDR3 amino acids: CASSIGGAKDKQYF. The CDR3 DNA sequence: TGTGCCAGCAGTATAGGGGGCGCTAAAGATAAGCAGTATTTT.

The genes are TRBV6-4 and TRBJ1-1, with a tentative D call TRBD1 (5 bases). This CDR3 contains 14 residues. Trimming stripped 6 bases from V and 6 bases from J, with 17 bases between. CDR1 MRHNA and CDR2 SNTAGT come from the germline V gene. CDR3 nucleotides: TGTGCCAGCAGGAAAGGGGCAGCTGGTCCTGAAGCTTTCTTT. It codes for CASRKGAAGPEAFF.

Concerning this clone: This may come from a read error, since a much larger clone is one base off. The gene calls are TRBV5-1 and TRBJ2-5; no reliable D call. CDR1 and CDR2 (germline): SGHRS, YFSETQ. The length of the CDR3 is 11 residues. CDR3 bases: TGCGCCAGCAGCTTCCAAGAGACCCGGTACTTC. It yields the protein CASSFQETRYF.

This clone was seen a handful of times. J is TRBJ1-5 and V is TRBV19; D gene unclear. Germline V lookup: CDR1 LNHDA, CDR2 SQIVND (reference sequence). This CDR3 has 13 amino acids. V was trimmed by 5 bases and J by 5 bases, leaving 10 bases between them. In DNA, the CDR3 is TGTGCCAGTAGTTCGAGGGTACATCAGCCCCAGCATTTT. This gives the protein CASSSRVHQPQHF.

The chain carries TRBV24-1 and TRBJ2-2; D ambiguous. The CDR3 consists of 13 residues. V lost 4 bases and J lost 7, with 9 bases in between. CDR1 and CDR2 from the germline V gene are KGHDR and SFDVKD. The CDR3 sequence is CATSESPDGELFF. The CDR3 DNA reads TGTGCCACCAGTGAGAGTCCCGACGGGGAGCTGTTTTTT.

This rearrangement joins TRBV7-6 to TRBJ2-7, with TRBD1 identical over 7 bases. The V and J ends lost 5 bases and 6 bases, in that order; junction bases with no gene match: 16. This CDR3 is 16 amino acids long. The V gene's germline CDR1 is SGHVS and CDR2 FNYEAQ. The CDR3 here is CASSPSRGKGGGEQYF. CDR3 in DNA: TGTGCCAGCAGCCCCAGCAGGGGGAAAGGGGGCGGCGAGCAGTACTTC. Complete variable domain (other parts from reference TRBV7-6 and TRBJ2-7): GAGVSQSPRYKVTKRGQDVALRCDPISGHVSLYWYRQALGQGPEFLTYFNYEAQQDKSGLPNDRFSAERPEGSISTLTIQRTEQRDSAMYRCASSPSRGKGGGEQYFGPGTRLTVT.

This clone was counted at least ten times. CDR3 residues: CASSPPGVSYEQYF. For the CDR3, the DNA is TGTGCCAGCTCACCACCGGGGGTCTCCTACGAGCAGTACTTC. This chain uses TRBV18 with TRBJ2-7, with D perhaps being TRBD1 or TRBD2 (5 bases each). CDR3 length: 14 amino acids. With 0 bases removed from V and 0 bases from J, the gap between germline ends came to 6 bases. CDR1 and CDR2 (germline): KGHSH, LQKENI.

As regards this clone: One end of the junction is discordant with germline, which a read error may explain. The V call is TRBV15, the J call TRBJ2-7; D ambiguous. Germline lookup yields CDR1 LNHNV and CDR2 YYDKDF (reference sequence). This CDR3 comprises 16 residues. Written as DNA, the CDR3 is TGTGCCACCATCAGAGATATTTGGGCCGCAAGCTCCGAGCAGTACTTC. Protein sequence: CATIRDIWAASSEQYF. The complete variable domain, with remaining parts taken from reference TRBV15 and TRBJ2-7, reads DAMVIQNPRYQVTQFGKPVTLSCSQTLNHNVMYWYQQKSSQAPKLLFHYYDKDFNNEADTPDNFQSRRPNTSFCFLDIRSPGLGDTAMYLCATIRDIWAASSEQYFGPGTRLTVT.

A note on this clone: The DNA is left out, because the CDR3 cannot be placed on it with certainty; the CDR3 is given as TCRdb lists it. The chain carries TRBV21-1 and TRBJ2-2; TRBD1 is taken as the D call from the table, unchecked against the DNA. TRBV21-1 is annotated as a pseudogene. 19 amino acids form the CDR3, both terminal residues included. CDR3 sequence: CASSTPIEQYFGPGGELFF.